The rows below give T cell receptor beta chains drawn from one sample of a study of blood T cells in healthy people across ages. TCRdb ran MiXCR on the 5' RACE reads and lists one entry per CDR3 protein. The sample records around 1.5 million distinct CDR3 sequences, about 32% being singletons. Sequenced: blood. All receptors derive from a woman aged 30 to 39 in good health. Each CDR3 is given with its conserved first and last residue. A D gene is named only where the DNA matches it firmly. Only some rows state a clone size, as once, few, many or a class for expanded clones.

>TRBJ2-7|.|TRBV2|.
TGTGCCAGCAGTGACAGGGGGGAACCCTACGAGCAGTACTTC
CASSDRGEPYEQYF
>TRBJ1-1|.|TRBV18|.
TGTGCCAGCTCTTCAACGACGGAATACACTGAAGCTTTCTTT
CASSSTTEYTEAFF
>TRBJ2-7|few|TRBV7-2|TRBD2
TGTGCCAGCAGCGGAACCGGGACTAGCGGGACCTACTACGAGCAGTACTTC
CASSGTGTSGTYYEQYF
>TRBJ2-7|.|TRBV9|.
TGTGCCAGCAGCGTAGTCGGCGGGGAGAGAGAGCAGTACTTC
CASSVVGGEREQYF
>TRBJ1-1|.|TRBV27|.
TGTGCCAGCAGTCCAGGGGTAGGAACTGGCACTGAAGCTTTCTTT
CASSPGVGTGTEAFF
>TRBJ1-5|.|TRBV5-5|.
TGTGCCAGCAGCCTTAACGGTGACAATCATCAGCCCCAGCATTTT
CASSLNGDNHQPQHF
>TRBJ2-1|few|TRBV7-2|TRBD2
TGTGCCAGCAGCCCGACTAGCGGGAGGGCCTCCTACGAGCAGTTCTTC
CASSPTSGRASYEQFF
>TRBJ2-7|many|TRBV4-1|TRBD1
TGCGCCAGCAGCCACTTGACAGGGAACGAGCAGTACTTC
CASSHLTGNEQYF
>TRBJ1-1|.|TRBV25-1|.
TGTGCCAGCAGTGCCCGTCGAGAAGCTTTCTTT
CASSARREAFF
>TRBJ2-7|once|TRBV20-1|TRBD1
TGCAGTGCTCATATACAGGGGTACGAGCAGTACTTC
CSAHIQGYEQYF
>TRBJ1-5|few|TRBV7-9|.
TGTGCCAGCAGCACAGACAGATACAATCAGCCCCAGCATTTT
CASSTDRYNQPQHF
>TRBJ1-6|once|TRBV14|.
TGCGCCAGCAGCCTCCAGGGGACTTCACCCCTCCACTTT
CASSLQGTSPLHF
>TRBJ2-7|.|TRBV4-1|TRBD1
TGCGCCAGCAGCCAAGTTGCGGCAGGGGGTGGCTACGAGCAGTACTTC
CASSQVAAGGGYEQYF
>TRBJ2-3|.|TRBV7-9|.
TGTGCCAGCGGCTTAGCGATGGGGGGCCCAGATACGCAGTATTTT
CASGLAMGGPDTQYF
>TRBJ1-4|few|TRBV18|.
TGTGCCAGCTCACCACCTGCGACGGGCGGAGAAAAACTGTTTTTT
CASSPPATGGEKLFF
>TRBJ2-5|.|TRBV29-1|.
TGCAGCGTTGCCACCGGGATGGTTCAGTACTTC
CSVATGMVQYF
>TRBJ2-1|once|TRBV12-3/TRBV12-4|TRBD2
TGTGCCAGCAGTTTTCTGGCTAGCGGATACGATGAGCAGTTCTTC
CASSFLASGYDEQFF
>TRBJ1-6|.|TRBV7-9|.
TGTGCCAGCAGCTTAGAGACGAGCTTTCCCTATAATTCACCCCTCCACTTT
CASSLETSFPYNSPLHF
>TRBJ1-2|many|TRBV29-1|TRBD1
TGCAGCGCCGGGACAGGGCCTAACTATGGCTACACCTTC
CSAGTGPNYGYTF
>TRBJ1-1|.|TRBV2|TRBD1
TGTGCCCGCAGCTCTTCGACAGGGCCGAACACTGAAGCTTTCTTT
CARSSSTGPNTEAFF
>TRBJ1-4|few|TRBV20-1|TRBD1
TGCAGTGCTAGTCTGGACAGGGGGCGTGAAAAACTGTTTTTT
CSASLDRGREKLFF
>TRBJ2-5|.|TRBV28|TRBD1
TGTGCCAGCAGTTCACCAACAGTGAGCGGACAGGCCCAGTACTTC
CASSSPTVSGQAQYF
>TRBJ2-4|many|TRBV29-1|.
TGCAGCGTCCCAGTTACGCCGGACAAAAACATTCAGTACTTC
CSVPVTPDKNIQYF
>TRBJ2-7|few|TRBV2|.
TGCGCCACGAGGGAAACCTACGAGCAGTACTTC
CATRETYEQYF
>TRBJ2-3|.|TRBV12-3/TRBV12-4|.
TGTGCCAGCAGTTCCAAACCGGGAACCACAGATACGCAGTATTTT
CASSSKPGTTDTQYF
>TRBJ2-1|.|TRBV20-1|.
TGCAGTGCTGTACCGGACCAACTAGTAGGTTCATTCAATGAGCAGTTCTTC
CSAVPDQLVGSFNEQFF
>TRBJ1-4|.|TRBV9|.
TGTGCCAGCAGCGAGGGGGGGTCCACTAATGAAAAACTGTTTTTT
CASSEGGSTNEKLFF
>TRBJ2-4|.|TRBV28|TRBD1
TGTGCCAGCAGTTTAGGGATCGGGACAGGGTTTCTAGCCAAAAACATTCAGTACTTC
CASSLGIGTGFLAKNIQYF
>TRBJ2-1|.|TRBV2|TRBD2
TGTGCCAGCATGCCTCCGGGCGGGAGCTCCTACAATGAGCAGTTCTTC
CASMPPGGSSYNEQFF
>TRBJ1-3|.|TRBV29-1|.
TGCAGCGTTTTTCTTGGAAACACCATATATTTT
CSVFLGNTIYF
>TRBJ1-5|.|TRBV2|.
TGTGCCAGCAGTGTATGGGGAGAGGACAATCAGCCCCAGCATTTT
CASSVWGEDNQPQHF
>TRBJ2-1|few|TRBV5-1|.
TGCGCCAGCAGCTTGTTTGAGGCTACCTACAATGAGCAGTTCTTC
CASSLFEATYNEQFF
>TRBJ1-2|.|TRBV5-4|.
TGTGCCAGCAGCTCAACAGCAGGGAACTATGGCTACACCTTC
CASSSTAGNYGYTF
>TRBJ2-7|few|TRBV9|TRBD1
TGTGCCAGCAGCCCGTGGGACAGGGTGGAAGACGAGCAGTACTTC
CASSPWDRVEDEQYF
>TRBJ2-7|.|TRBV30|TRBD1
TGTGCCTGGAGTATGAAGGACAGGGGCACCTACGAGCAGTACTTC
CAWSMKDRGTYEQYF
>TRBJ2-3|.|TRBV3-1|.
TGTGCCAGCAGCCAAGGGAAAGGGGGGACAGATACGCAGTATTTT
CASSQGKGGTDTQYF
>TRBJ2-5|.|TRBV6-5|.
TGTGCCAGCAGCTCTCCTTCGAGGGGAGAGACCCAGTACTTC
CASSSPSRGETQYF
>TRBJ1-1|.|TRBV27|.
TGTGCCGGCAGTTTAGACGGGTGGGGGAACACTGAAGCTTTCTTT
CAGSLDGWGNTEAFF
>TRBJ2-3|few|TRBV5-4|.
TGTGCCAGCAGCTTGCAGCAGGTGGGCACAGATACGCAGTATTTT
CASSLQQVGTDTQYF
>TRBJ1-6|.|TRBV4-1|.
TGCGCCAGCAGCCAAGTCAGGGGAGGTTACAATTCACCCCTCCACTTT
CASSQVRGGYNSPLHF
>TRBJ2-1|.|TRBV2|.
TGTGCCAGCAGGGAAGACGCCGGGACCCGACCAGGCGAGCAGTTCTTC
CASREDAGTRPGEQFF
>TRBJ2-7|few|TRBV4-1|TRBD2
TGCGCCAGCAGCCAACGACTAGCGGATTACGAGCAGTACTTC
CASSQRLADYEQYF
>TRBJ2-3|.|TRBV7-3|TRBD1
TGTGCCAGCAGCGTACAGGGGGCGCGAATGACAGACACGCGGTATTTT
CASSVQGARMTDTRYF
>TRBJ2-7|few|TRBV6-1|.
TGTGCCAGCAGTGAGGCGAGGGCCAAGTCCGAGCAGTACTTC
CASSEARAKSEQYF
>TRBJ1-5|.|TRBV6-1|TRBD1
TGTGCCAGCAGCCGGGGACAGGGAAGCAATCAGCCCCAGCATTTT
CASSRGQGSNQPQHF
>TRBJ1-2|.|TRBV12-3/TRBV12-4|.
TGTGCCAGCACCCTAGCAGGGGCTGGCGGCTACACCTTC
CASTLAGAGGYTF
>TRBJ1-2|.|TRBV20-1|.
TGCAGTGCTAGAGATCTGGGAGGGGGCTATGGCTACACCTTC
CSARDLGGGYGYTF
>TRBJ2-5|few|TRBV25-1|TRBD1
TGTGCCAGCAGTGCCCCGGGACAGGGGCTAGAGACCCAGTACTTC
CASSAPGQGLETQYF
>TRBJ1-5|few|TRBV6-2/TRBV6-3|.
TGTGCCAGCACCAGACAGTTTAGCAATCAGCCCCAGCATTTT
CASTRQFSNQPQHF
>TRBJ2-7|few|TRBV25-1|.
TGTGCCAGCAGTGACTCTACAATTGGGGGGCCCAGCTCCTACGAGCAGTACTTC
CASSDSTIGGPSSYEQYF
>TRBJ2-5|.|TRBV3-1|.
TGTGCCAGCAGCCAAGGAGAGCTAGCTGTAGAGACCCAGTACTTC
CASSQGELAVETQYF
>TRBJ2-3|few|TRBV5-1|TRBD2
TGCGCCAGCAGCTTGTTAGCGGGGCCGCGGGATACGCAGTATTTT
CASSLLAGPRDTQYF
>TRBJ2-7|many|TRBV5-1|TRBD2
TGCGCCAGCAGCTTGACTAGCGGGTCACCCGAGCAGTACTTC
CASSLTSGSPEQYF
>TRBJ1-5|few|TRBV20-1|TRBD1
TGCAGTGCTAGAGAGGGACAGAAAGGGCAGGCGGATCAGCCCCAGCATTTT
CSAREGQKGQADQPQHF
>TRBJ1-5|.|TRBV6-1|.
TGTGCCAGCAGTGAATCATTTGGGGGGCAGCCCCAGCATTTT
CASSESFGGQPQHF
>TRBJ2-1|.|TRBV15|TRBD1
TGTGCCACCAGCAGAGATCGTCTGACAGGGGCCAATGAGCAGTTCTTC
CATSRDRLTGANEQFF